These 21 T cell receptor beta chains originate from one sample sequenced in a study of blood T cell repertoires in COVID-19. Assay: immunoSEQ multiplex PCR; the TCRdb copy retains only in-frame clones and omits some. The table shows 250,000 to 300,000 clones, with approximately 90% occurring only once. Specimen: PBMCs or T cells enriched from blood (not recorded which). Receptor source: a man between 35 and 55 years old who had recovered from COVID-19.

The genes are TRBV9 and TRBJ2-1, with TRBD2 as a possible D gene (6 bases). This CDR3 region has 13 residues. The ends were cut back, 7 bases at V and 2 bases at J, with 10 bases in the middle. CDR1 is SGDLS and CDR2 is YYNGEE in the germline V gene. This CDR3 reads CASGRETYNEQFF. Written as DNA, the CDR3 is TGTGCCAGCGGTCGGGAGACCTACAATGAGCAGTTCTTC.

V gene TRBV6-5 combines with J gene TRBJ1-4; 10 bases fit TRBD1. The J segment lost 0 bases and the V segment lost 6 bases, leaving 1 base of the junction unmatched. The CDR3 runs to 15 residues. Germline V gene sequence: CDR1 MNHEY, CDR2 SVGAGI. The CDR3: CASRGTGATNEKLFF. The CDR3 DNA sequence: TGTGCCAGCAGGGGGACAGGGGCAACTAATGAAAAACTGTTTTTT.

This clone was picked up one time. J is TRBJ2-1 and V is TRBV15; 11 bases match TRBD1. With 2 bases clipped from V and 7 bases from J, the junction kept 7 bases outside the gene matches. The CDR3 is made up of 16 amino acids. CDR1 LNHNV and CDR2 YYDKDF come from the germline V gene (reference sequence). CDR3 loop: CATSRLPGTGGNEQFF. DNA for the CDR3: TGTGCCACCAGCAGACTTCCCGGGACAGGGGGGAATGAGCAGTTCTTC.

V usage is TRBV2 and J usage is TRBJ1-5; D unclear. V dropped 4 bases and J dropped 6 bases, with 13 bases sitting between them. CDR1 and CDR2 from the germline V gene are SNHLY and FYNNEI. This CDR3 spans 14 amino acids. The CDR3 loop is CASSVKEGGQPQHF. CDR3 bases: TGTGCCAGCAGTGTTAAGGAGGGCGGTCAGCCCCAGCATTTT. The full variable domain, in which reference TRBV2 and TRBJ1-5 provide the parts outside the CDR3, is EPEVTQTPSHQVTQMGQEVILRCVPISNHLYFYWYRQILGQKVEFLVSFYNNEISEKSEIFDDQFSVERPDGSNFTLKIRSTKLEDSAMYFCASSVKEGGQPQHFGDGTRLSIL.

The DNA of the CDR3 is TGTGCCAGCAGCGGACAGGGGGACTGGCAGCCCCAGCATTTT. Residues: CASSGQGDWQPQHF. The gene calls are TRBV2 and TRBJ1-5; 10 positions agree with TRBD1. CDR1 and CDR2 from the germline V gene are SNHLY and FYNNEI. Trimming at V came to 6 bases and at J to 7 bases, leaving 6 bases not matched to a gene. The CDR3 loop spans 14 amino acids.

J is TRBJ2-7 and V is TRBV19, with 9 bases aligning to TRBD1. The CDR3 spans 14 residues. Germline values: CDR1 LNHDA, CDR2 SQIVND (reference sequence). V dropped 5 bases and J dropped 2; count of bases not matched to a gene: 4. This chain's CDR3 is CASSWTGETYEQYF. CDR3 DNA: TGTGCCAGTAGTTGGACAGGGGAGACCTACGAGCAGTACTTC.

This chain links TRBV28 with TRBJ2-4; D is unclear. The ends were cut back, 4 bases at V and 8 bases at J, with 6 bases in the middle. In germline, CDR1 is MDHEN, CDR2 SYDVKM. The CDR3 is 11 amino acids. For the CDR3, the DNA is TGTGCCAGCAGTTCCCCCGACATTCAGTACTTC. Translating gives CASSSPDIQYF. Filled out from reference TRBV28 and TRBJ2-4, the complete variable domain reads DVKVTQSSRYLVKRTGEKVFLECVQDMDHENMFWYRQDPGLGLRLIYFSYDVKMKEKGDIPEGYSVSREKKERFSLILESASTNQTSMYLCASSSPDIQYFGAGTRLSVL.

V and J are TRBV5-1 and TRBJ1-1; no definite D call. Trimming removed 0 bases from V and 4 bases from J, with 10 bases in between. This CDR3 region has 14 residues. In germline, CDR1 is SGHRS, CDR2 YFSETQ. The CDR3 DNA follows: TGCGCCAGCAGCTTGGCCGGGGAAATCACTGAAGCTTTCTTT. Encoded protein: CASSLAGEITEAFF.

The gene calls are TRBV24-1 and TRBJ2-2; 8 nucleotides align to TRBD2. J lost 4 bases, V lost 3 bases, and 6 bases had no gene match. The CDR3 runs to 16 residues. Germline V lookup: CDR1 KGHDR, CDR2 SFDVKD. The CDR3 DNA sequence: TGTGCCACCAGTGATCGGAGCGGGGGAACCACCGGGGAGCTGTTTTTT. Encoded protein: CATSDRSGGTTGELFF.

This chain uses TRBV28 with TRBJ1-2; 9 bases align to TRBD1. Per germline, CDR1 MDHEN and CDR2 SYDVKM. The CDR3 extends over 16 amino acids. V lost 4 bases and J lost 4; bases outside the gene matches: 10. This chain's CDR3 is CASSSLEPGQGYGYTF. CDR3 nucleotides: TGTGCCAGCAGTTCCCTAGAGCCGGGACAGGGCTATGGCTACACCTTC.

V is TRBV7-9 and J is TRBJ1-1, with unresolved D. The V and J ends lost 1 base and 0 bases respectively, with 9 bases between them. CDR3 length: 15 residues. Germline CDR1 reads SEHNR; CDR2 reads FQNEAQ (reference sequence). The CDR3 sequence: CASSLEGAVNTEAFF. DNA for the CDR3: TGTGCCAGCAGCTTAGAGGGAGCAGTGAACACTGAAGCTTTCTTT.

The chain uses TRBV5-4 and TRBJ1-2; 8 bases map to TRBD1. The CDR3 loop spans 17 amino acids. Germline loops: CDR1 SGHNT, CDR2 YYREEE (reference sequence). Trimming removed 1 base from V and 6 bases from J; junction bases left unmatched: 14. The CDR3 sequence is CASSLYTGGLLGNGYTF. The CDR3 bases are TGTGCCAGCAGCTTGTATACAGGGGGTTTGTTGGGTAATGGCTACACCTTC.

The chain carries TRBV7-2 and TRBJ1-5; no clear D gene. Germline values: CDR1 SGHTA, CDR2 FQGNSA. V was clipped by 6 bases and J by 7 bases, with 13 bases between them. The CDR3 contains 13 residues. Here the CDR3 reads CASRPAADQPQHF. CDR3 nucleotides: TGTGCCAGCAGACCGGCGGCTGACCAGCCCCAGCATTTT. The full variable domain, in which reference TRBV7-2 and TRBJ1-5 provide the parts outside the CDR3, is GAGVSQSPSNKVTEKGKDVELRCDPISGHTALYWYRQSLGQGLEFLIYFQGNSAPDKSGLPSDRFSAERTGGSVSTLTIQRTQQEDSAVYLCASRPAADQPQHFGDGTRLSIL.

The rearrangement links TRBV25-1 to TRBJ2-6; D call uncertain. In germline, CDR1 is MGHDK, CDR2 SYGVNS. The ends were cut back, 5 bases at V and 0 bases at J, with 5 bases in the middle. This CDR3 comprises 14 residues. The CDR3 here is CASSSVSGANVLTF. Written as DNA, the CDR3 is TGTGCCAGCAGTTCCGTCTCTGGGGCCAACGTCCTGACTTTC.

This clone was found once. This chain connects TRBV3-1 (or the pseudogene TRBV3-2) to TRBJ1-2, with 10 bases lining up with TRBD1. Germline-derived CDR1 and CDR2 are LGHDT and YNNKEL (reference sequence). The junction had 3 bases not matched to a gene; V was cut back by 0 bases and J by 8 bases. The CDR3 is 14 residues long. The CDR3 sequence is CASSQEDRGRGYTF. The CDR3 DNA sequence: TGTGCCAGCAGCCAAGAAGACAGGGGGCGGGGCTACACCTTC.

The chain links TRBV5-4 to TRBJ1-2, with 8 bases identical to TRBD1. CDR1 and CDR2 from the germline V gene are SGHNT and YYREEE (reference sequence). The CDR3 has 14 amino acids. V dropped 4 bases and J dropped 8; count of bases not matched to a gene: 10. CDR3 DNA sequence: TGTGCCAGCAGCCCACTGGGGGGACAGGACGGCTACACCTTC. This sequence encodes CASSPLGGQDGYTF.

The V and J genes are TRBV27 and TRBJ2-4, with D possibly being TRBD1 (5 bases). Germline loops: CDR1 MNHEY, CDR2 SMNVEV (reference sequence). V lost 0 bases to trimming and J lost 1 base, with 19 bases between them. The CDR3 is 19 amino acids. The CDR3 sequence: CASSLSPYQASGAKNIQYF. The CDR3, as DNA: TGTGCCAGCAGTTTATCCCCCTACCAGGCTTCAGGGGCCAAAAACATTCAGTACTTC.

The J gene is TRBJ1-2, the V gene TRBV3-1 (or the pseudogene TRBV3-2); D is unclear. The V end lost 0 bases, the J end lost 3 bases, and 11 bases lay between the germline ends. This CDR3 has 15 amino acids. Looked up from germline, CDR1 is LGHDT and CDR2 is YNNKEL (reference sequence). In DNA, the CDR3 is TGTGCCAGCAGCCAAGAAGAGGGAAACTACTATGGCTACACCTTC. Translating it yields CASSQEEGNYYGYTF.

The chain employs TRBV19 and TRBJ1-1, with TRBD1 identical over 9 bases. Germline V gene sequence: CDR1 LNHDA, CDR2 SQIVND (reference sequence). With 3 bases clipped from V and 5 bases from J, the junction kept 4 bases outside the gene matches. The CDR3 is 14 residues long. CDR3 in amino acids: CASSIRTGETEAFF. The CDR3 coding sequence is TGTGCCAGTAGTATTCGGACAGGGGAAACTGAAGCTTTCTTT.

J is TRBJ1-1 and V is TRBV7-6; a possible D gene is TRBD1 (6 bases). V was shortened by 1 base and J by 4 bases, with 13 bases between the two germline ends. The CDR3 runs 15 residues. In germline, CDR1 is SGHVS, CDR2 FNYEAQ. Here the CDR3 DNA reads TGTGCCAGCAGCTTAGTATTGGGGGCCGGCACTGAAGCTTTCTTT. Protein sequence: CASSLVLGAGTEAFF.

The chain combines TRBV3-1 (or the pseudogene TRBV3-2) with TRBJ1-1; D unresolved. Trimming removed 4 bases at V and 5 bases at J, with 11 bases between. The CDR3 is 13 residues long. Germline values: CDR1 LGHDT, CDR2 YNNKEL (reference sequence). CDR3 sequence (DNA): TGTGCCAGCAGCCGGACGGAGGCAACTGAAGCTTTCTTT. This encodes CASSRTEATEAFF.